The rows below give T cell receptor beta chains drawn from one sample of a study of blood T cell repertoires in COVID-19. Here immunoSEQ multiplex PCR was the method, and the copy in TCRdb shows in-frame clones only, minus some. The sample yields roughly 120,000 clones, under 95% seen once. Sequencing was performed on peripheral blood. These TCRs come from a man in his forties or fifties with active COVID-19. Each CDR3 is given with its conserved first and last residue. The D gene is left open where the match is weak. A row's size may be missing; if present it is once, few, many or a size class.

TRBV7-9	.	TRBJ2-7	TRBD1	TGTGCCAGCAGCCCACGCCCCGGACAGGGGAGGAACGAGCAGTACTTC	CASSPRPGQGRNEQYF
TRBV9	.	TRBJ1-1	.	TGTGCCAGCAGCGCGGGAGTACAGGCGGGCACTGAAGCTTTCTTT	CASSAGVQAGTEAFF
TRBV6-2/TRBV6-3	.	TRBJ1-2	.	TGTGCCAGCAGTTGGGGAGGACGAGCAGACCAGAAGGGCTACACCTTC	CASSWGGRADQKGYTF
TRBV30	.	TRBJ2-5	TRBD2	TGTGCCTGGAGTGTACGCGGGAGGGAGACCCAGTACTTC	CAWSVRGRETQYF
TRBV30	.	TRBJ1-6	TRBD1	TGTGCCTGGAGTACAGGGGGAAGTTCACCCCTCCACTTT	CAWSTGGSSPLHF
TRBV5-6	.	TRBJ2-5	.	TGTGCCAGCAGCTTGGGCGGGCTCCAAGAGACCCAGTACTTC	CASSLGGLQETQYF
TRBV6-1	.	TRBJ2-3	.	TGTGCCAGCAGTGAAGTGTTAGTTGCTGATACGCAGTATTTT	CASSEVLVADTQYF
TRBV29-1	.	TRBJ1-1	.	TGCAGCGTTGAAGATTGGCCGAAGAACACTGAAGCTTTCTTT	CSVEDWPKNTEAFF
TRBV9	.	TRBJ2-7	TRBD1	TGTGCCAGCAGCACACGACCGTCTGCCGGGACAGGTACCTACGAGCAGTACTTC	CASSTRPSAGTGTYEQYF
TRBV10-1	once	TRBJ2-3	.	TGCGCCAGCAGTGACTCAGGATTTCTTGCAGATACGCAGTATTTT	CASSDSGFLADTQYF
TRBV2	.	TRBJ2-3	TRBD2	TGTGCCAGCAGTGAAATTAGCGGGGGCCTAGATACGCAGTATTTT	CASSEISGGLDTQYF
TRBV7-3	.	TRBJ2-7	TRBD2	TGTGCCAGCAGCTTAAGGGCGGGGGGCCCTTACGAGCAGTACTTC	CASSLRAGGPYEQYF
TRBV6-5	.	TRBJ1-2	TRBD1	TGTGCCAGCAGCCTACAGGGGGCCGACGGCTACACCTTC	CASSLQGADGYTF
TRBV4-1	.	TRBJ1-3	.	TGCGCCAGCAGCCAAGATAAAAGGGGATCCGGCACCATATATTTT	CASSQDKRGSGTIYF
TRBV7-9	.	TRBJ2-3	TRBD2	TGTGCCAGCTGCTTCGGTGGGACGAGCGGGGGACGCACAGATACGCAGTATTTT	CASCFGGTSGGRTDTQYF
TRBV6-5	.	TRBJ2-3	.	TGTGCCAGCAGTTACCAAGCGGGAGATACGCAGTATTTT	CASSYQAGDTQYF
TRBV2	.	TRBJ1-1	.	TGTGCCAGCAACAGGGCAGGGACTGAAGCTTTCTTT	CASNRAGTEAFF
TRBV7-9	.	TRBJ2-1	.	TGTGCCAGCAGCTTCAAGGGGGATGAGCAGTTCTTC	CASSFKGDEQFF
TRBV7-9	.	TRBJ2-5	.	TGTGCCAGCAGCCGGGACTGGGGAGAGACCCAGTACTTC	CASSRDWGETQYF
TRBV5-5	.	TRBJ1-1	.	TGTGCCAGCAGCTTTATATCGAACACTGAAGCTTTCTTT	CASSFISNTEAFF
TRBV6-6	.	TRBJ1-4	TRBD1	TGTGCCAGCAGTTACTCCCGGACAGGGTATGAAAAACTGTTTTTT	CASSYSRTGYEKLFF
TRBV7-3	.	TRBJ1-2	.	TGTGCCAGCAGCTTCCACCTCCCGGCAGGGTACTATGGCTACACCTTC	CASSFHLPAGYYGYTF
TRBV27	once	TRBJ2-1	.	TGTGCCAGCAGTCTCTTAGGCGGGTCGCCCCGGTTGGAGCAGTTCTTC	CASSLLGGSPRLEQFF
TRBV6-5	.	TRBJ2-5	TRBD2	TGTGCCAGCAGCTCGACTAGCGGGCCCCAAGAGACCCAGTACTTC	CASSSTSGPQETQYF
TRBV19	few	TRBJ1-1	.	TGTGCCAGTAGTATTTCTACAGGTACATCTATGAACACTGAAGCTTTCTTT	CASSISTGTSMNTEAFF
TRBV9	.	TRBJ2-1	TRBD1	TGTGCCAGCAGCTTAGGACAGGGCAGTTACAATGAGCAGTTCTTC	CASSLGQGSYNEQFF
TRBV6-1	.	TRBJ2-3	.	TGTGCCAGCAGTGAAGCCCTGACAGATACGCAGTATTTT	CASSEALTDTQYF
TRBV18	once	TRBJ1-1	TRBD1	TGTGCCAGCTCATCAACCGGACAGGGGGCTGAAGCTTTCTTT	CASSSTGQGAEAFF
TRBV7-9	few	TRBJ1-2	TRBD1	TGTGCCAGCAGCTTAGAGTCACGGGACAGGGGGCAGGGCTACACCTTC	CASSLESRDRGQGYTF
TRBV11-3	.	TRBJ2-3	TRBD1	TGTGCCAGCAACGGACAGGGGGACGGGACAGATACGCAGTATTTT	CASNGQGDGTDTQYF
TRBV5-4	.	TRBJ1-4	.	TGTGCCAGCAGCTTGAACACAAAAGAAAAACTGTTTTTT	CASSLNTKEKLFF
TRBV2	.	TRBJ2-7	TRBD2	TGTGCCAGCAGCGATTCGGAGGGGACGTTAGCGGGAACCTACGAGCAGTACTTC	CASSDSEGTLAGTYEQYF
TRBV5-4	.	TRBJ2-5	.	TGTGCCAGCAGTTATGGTACGCGGGGAGGAAAGACCCAGTACTTC	CASSYGTRGGKTQYF
TRBV18	.	TRBJ1-1	.	TGTGCCAGCTCGGATGCAGGGTCTAAGCCTGAAGCTTTCTTT	CASSDAGSKPEAFF
TRBV27	.	TRBJ2-7	TRBD2	TGTGCCAGCAGTTACACCGGGACTAGGACTAGCGAGCAGTACTTC	CASSYTGTRTSEQYF
TRBV25-1	.	TRBJ1-2	TRBD1	TGTGCCAGCAGTGAATCCAACAGGGGAAACTATGGCTACACCTTC	CASSESNRGNYGYTF
TRBV6-5	.	TRBJ2-2	.	TGTGCCAGCAGTTATCTTGGGGAGCTGTTTTTT	CASSYLGELFF
TRBV7-6	few	TRBJ2-5	TRBD1	TGTGCCAGCAGCATAACAGGGGGCGCGGGAGAGACCCAGTACTTC	CASSITGGAGETQYF
TRBV4-1	few	TRBJ1-2	.	TGCGCCAGCAGCCAACTATTAACTTATGGCTACACCTTC	CASSQLLTYGYTF
TRBV18	.	TRBJ1-1	TRBD1	TGTGCCAGCTCAGCCGGGACAGAGAGGGCTTTCTTT	CASSAGTERAFF
TRBV29-1	.	TRBJ2-1	TRBD2	TGCAGCGCCGACACTAGCGGGGGGGTCAATGAGCAGTTCTTC	CSADTSGGVNEQFF
TRBV29-1	.	TRBJ1-6	.	TGCAGCGCCGGGGAACAGTATAATTCACCCCTCCACTTT	CSAGEQYNSPLHF
TRBV6-5	.	TRBJ1-6	.	TGTGCCAGCGGCGGGGCGACCTCCTATAATTCACCCCTCCACTTT	CASGGATSYNSPLHF
TRBV19	few	TRBJ2-2	TRBD1	TGTGCCACCCGCCGGACAGGGGGCACCGGGGAGCTGTTTTTT	CATRRTGGTGELFF
TRBV5-8	once	TRBJ2-3	.	TGTGCCAGCAGCTTGCCGACAGAGAACACAGATACGCAGTATTTT	CASSLPTENTDTQYF
TRBV5-6	.	TRBJ1-1	TRBD1	TGTGCCAGCAGCTTGGGGGGACAGGGGAGTTGGAACACTGAAGCTTTCTTT	CASSLGGQGSWNTEAFF
TRBV20-1	.	TRBJ2-7	TRBD1	TGCAGTGCTAGTCCGACCTCCGGGACAGCGTCGCTCTACGAGCAGTACTTC	CSASPTSGTASLYEQYF
TRBV5-1	.	TRBJ1-4	.	TGCGCCAGCAGCTCATACAGTGCAACTAATGAAAAACTGTTTTTT	CASSSYSATNEKLFF
TRBV20-1	.	TRBJ1-6	.	TGCAGTGCTAGTGACAGGCCCGGAGGTAGATCACCCCTCCACTTT	CSASDRPGGRSPLHF
TRBV5-1	once	TRBJ2-1	TRBD1	TGCGCCAGCAGCTTGACAGGGGGCGCTTACAATGAGCAGTTCTTC	CASSLTGGAYNEQFF
TRBV29-1	once	TRBJ1-2	TRBD1	TGCAGCGCCCTACAGGGGAATAGGGGCTACACCTTC	CSALQGNRGYTF
TRBV19	once	TRBJ2-5	.	TGTGCCAGTTCCCCCCCGGGGCAAGAGACCCAGTACTTC	CASSPPGQETQYF
TRBV2	.	TRBJ1-1	.	TGTGCCAGCAGTGAAACGGCGGCGGGGACTGAAGCTTTCTTT	CASSETAAGTEAFF
TRBV24-1	.	TRBJ2-3	TRBD2	TGTGCCACCAGTTCCCCCAGGACTAGCGGAAACACAGATACGCAGTATTTT	CATSSPRTSGNTDTQYF
TRBV18	.	TRBJ1-3	TRBD1	TGTGCCAGCTCACCGGCCTCAGGGGGCTCGGGAAACACCATATATTTT	CASSPASGGSGNTIYF